This T cell receptor (beta chain) was captured by sequencing in a study of cytomegalovirus exposure and HLA in healthy donors. Trimming removed 7 bases at V and 0 bases at J, with 16 bases between. The CDR3 covers 15 residues. Germline loops: CDR1 SGHRS, CDR2 YFSETQ. The PCR made use of 60 Vbeta and 13 Jbeta primers. This table comes from immunoSEQ multiplex PCR, and its TCRdb copy is limited to in-frame clones, with some not included. Here the sample spans 100,000 to 150,000 clones, over 70% being singletons. This clonotype originated in a woman aged 40 to 50 in good health and CMV-seronegative. Sequences were obtained from PBMCs. The gene calls are TRBV5-1 and TRBJ1-1, with D perhaps matching TRBD1 (5 bases). In nucleotides, the CDR3 is TGCGCCAGCTCCGAGACAGTTGTAATGAACACTGAAGCTTTCTTT. It codes for CASSETVVMNTEAFF.